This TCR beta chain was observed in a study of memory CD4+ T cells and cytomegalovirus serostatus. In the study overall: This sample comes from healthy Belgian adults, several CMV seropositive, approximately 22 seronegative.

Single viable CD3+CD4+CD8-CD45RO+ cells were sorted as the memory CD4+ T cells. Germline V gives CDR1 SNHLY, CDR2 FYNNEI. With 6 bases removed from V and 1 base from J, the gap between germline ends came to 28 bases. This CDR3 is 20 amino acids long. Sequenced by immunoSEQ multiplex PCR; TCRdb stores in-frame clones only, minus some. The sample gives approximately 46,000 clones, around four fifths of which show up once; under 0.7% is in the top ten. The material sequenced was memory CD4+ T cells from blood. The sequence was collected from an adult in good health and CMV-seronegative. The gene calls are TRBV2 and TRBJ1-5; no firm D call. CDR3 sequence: CASRGPSSGPQAWSNQPQHF. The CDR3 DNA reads TGTGCCAGCAGGGGTCCCTCTTCAGGCCCCCAGGCATGGAGCAATCAGCCCCAGCATTTT.